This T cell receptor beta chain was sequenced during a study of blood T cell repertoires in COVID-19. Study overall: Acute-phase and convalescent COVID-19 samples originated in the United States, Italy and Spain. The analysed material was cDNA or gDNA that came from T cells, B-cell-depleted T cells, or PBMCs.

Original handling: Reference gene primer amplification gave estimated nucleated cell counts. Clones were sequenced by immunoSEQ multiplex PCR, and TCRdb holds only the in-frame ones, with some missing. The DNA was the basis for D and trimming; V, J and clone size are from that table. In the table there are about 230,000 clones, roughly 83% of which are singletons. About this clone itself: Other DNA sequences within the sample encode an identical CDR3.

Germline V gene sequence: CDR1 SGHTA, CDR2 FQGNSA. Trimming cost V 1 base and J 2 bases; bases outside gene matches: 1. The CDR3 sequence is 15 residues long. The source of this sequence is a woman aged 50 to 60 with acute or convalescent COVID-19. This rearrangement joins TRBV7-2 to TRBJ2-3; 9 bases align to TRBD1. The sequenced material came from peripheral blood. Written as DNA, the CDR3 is TGTGCCAGCAGCTTAGACAGGGGGCTCACAGATACGCAGTATTTT. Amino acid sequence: CASSLDRGLTDTQYF.